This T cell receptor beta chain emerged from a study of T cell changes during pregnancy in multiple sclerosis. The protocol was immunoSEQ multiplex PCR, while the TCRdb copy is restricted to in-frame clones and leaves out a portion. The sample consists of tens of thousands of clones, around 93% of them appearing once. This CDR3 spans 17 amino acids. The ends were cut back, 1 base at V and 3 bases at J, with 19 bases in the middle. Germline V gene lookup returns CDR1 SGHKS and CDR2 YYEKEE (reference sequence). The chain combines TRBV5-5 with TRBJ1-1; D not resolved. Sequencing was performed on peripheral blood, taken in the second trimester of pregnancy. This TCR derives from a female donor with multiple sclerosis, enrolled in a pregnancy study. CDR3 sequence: CASSLWQAPRMDTEAFF. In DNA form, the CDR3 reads TGTGCCAGCAGCTTGTGGCAGGCACCCCGGATGGACACTGAAGCTTTCTTT.